The 30 T cell receptor beta chains below all came from one sample that was sequenced in a study of T cell repertoires in cytomegalovirus infection. TCRdb re-analysed the reads in MiXCR, keeping a single row per CDR3 protein. Here the sample spans 200,000 to 250,000 distinct CDR3 sequences, approximately 24% being singletons. Sequencing was carried out using CD8+ T cells from PBMCs. The receptors shown here come from a human donor in good health (CMV status not recorded). Some clones in this sample may be carry-over from other donors' samples.

This clonotype was seen more than once but under ten times. The chain's CDR3 is CASWPPGNTEAFF. The CDR3 DNA sequence: TGTGCCAGCTGGCCCCCCGGGAACACTGAAGCTTTCTTT. V usage is TRBV2 and J usage is TRBJ1-1, with unresolved D. The V end lost 8 bases, the J end lost 1 base, and 11 bases lay between the germline ends. CDR1 SNHLY and CDR2 FYNNEI come from the germline V gene. The CDR3 is 13 amino acids.

This clonotype was seen more than once but under ten times. V is TRBV29-1 and J is TRBJ2-5, with D uncertain. Germline V CDR1 and CDR2: SQVTM, ANQGSEA. V lost 2 bases and J lost 5, with 9 bases in between. There are 12 residues in the CDR3. The CDR3 region has the DNA TGCAGCGTTGAAATAGGTGTTGAGACCCAGTACTTC. Residues: CSVEIGVETQYF.

This clonotype turned up a few times. The chain uses TRBV5-4 and TRBJ2-3; no clear D. V shed 2 bases and J shed 3 bases, with 13 bases lying between them. Looked up from germline, CDR1 is SGHNT and CDR2 is YYREEE (reference sequence). CDR3 length equals 15 residues. Written as DNA, the CDR3 is TGTGCCAGCAGCTTCAGTCCCGCCCAGACAGATACGCAGTATTTT. This encodes CASSFSPAQTDTQYF.

At least ten counts were recorded for this clonotype. This chain links TRBV7-8 with TRBJ2-1; maybe TRBD2 (7 bases). Trimming stripped 7 bases from V and 4 bases from J, with 17 bases between. CDR1 and CDR2 (germline): SGHVS, FQNEAQ. This CDR3 is 15 amino acids long. The CDR3: CASTARGAGYNEQFF. CDR3 coding DNA: TGTGCCAGCACCGCCCGGGGGGCAGGGTACAATGAGCAGTTCTTC.

This clonotype appeared a single time. A much larger clonotype is one base distant, so this may be a read error. This chain connects TRBV7-6 to TRBJ2-5; D ambiguous. The CDR3 contains 12 residues. Germline loops: CDR1 SGHVS, CDR2 FNYEAQ. CDR3 in amino acids: CVSSPSRSAQYF. CDR3 nucleotide sequence: TGTGTCAGCAGTCCCAGCCGGTCGGCCCAGTACTTC.

This clonotype was found a few times. The chain's CDR3 is CSARARGSFTYNEQFF. CDR3 nucleotides: TGCAGTGCTAGGGCTAGGGGTTCGTTCACCTACAATGAGCAGTTCTTC. The chain recombines TRBV20-1 with TRBJ2-1; perhaps TRBD1 as D (5 bases). The length of the CDR3 is 16 residues. CDR1 DFQATT and CDR2 SNEGSKA come from the germline V gene (reference sequence). Trimming removed 3 bases from V and 2 bases from J, with 17 bases in between.

Ten or more counts support this clonotype. This sequence joins TRBV28 and TRBJ2-3; TRBD2 matches 7 bases. This CDR3 is 15 amino acids long. Trimming cost V 3 bases and J 3 bases; bases outside gene matches: 6. Germline V CDR1 and CDR2: MDHEN, SYDVKM. CDR3: CASSFSGTKTDTQYF. The CDR3 nucleotides are TGTGCCAGCAGTTTTTCAGGGACTAAGACAGATACGCAGTATTTT.

This clonotype was counted between two and nine times. This chain links TRBV5-1 with TRBJ2-1; TRBD2 agrees at 15 bases. Trimming removed 5 bases from V and 0 bases from J; junction bases left unmatched: 9. The CDR3 extends over 19 amino acids. Germline loops: CDR1 SGHRS, CDR2 YFSETQ. The CDR3: CASRPGLAGGPSSYNEQFF. The CDR3 nucleotides are TGCGCCAGCAGACCTGGACTAGCGGGGGGGCCGAGCTCCTACAATGAGCAGTTCTTC. The full variable domain, its missing parts supplied by reference TRBV5-1 and TRBJ2-1, is KAGVTQTPRYLIKTRGQQVTLSCSPISGHRSVSWYQQTPGQGLQFLFEYFSETQRNKGNFPGRFSGRQFSNSRSEMNVSTLELGDSALYLCASRPGLAGGPSSYNEQFFGPGTRLTVL.

This rearrangement joins TRBV4-1 to TRBJ2-1; D remains ambiguous. CDR1 and CDR2 (germline): MGHRA, YSYEKL. This CDR3 contains 13 residues. Trimming took off 3 bases at V and 8 bases at J, with 11 bases between the two ends. The CDR3 DNA reads TGCGCCAGCAGCCAGAGCCCCTGGGATGAGCAGTTCTTC. Its protein product is CASSQSPWDEQFF.

The chain carries TRBV9 and TRBJ2-7; D is uncertain. CDR3 length: 14 residues. The germline V gene has CDR1 SGDLS and CDR2 YYNGEE. The V end lost 2 bases, the J end lost 1 base, and 10 bases lay between the germline ends. This CDR3 is CASSVGDGSYEQYF. The CDR3 DNA reads as TGTGCCAGCAGCGTCGGAGACGGTTCCTACGAGCAGTACTTC.

This chain joins TRBV10-3 and TRBJ2-5; D is uncertain. Germline V gives CDR1 ENHRY, CDR2 SYGVKD. This CDR3 is 10 amino acids long. Trimming took 8 bases from V and 7 from J, leaving 8 bases between them. The CDR3 loop is CAIGMGTQYF. For the CDR3, the DNA is TGTGCCATCGGGATGGGGACCCAGTACTTC.

Concerning this clonotype: Its ends do not fully match the called genes, so a read error is possible. The rearrangement links TRBV2 to TRBJ2-5, with a possible D match to TRBD1 (6 bases). The germline gives CDR1 SNHLY, CDR2 FYNNEI. The CDR3 covers 12 residues. The chain's CDR3 is CAGRGSGETQYF. The CDR3 nucleotides are TGTGCCGGCAGGGGTTCGGGGGAGACCCAGTACTTC.

About this clonotype itself: This may be a read error, as it is one base from a much larger clone. This sequence joins TRBV7-9 and TRBJ2-3; perhaps D is TRBD1 or TRBD2 (5 bases each). Germline loops: CDR1 SEHNR, CDR2 FQNEAQ (reference sequence). The CDR3 contains 16 residues. CDR3 amino acids: CTSSSPGPRSADTQYF. CDR3 nucleotide sequence: TGTACCAGCAGCTCCCCGGGACCCCGAAGTGCAGATACGCAGTATTTT.

There are many counts of this clonotype. Germline is not matched at one junction end, which may reflect a read error. The chain is built from TRBV20-1 and TRBJ1-1; D gene ambiguous. Germline CDR1 DFQATT, CDR2 SNEGSKA (reference sequence). This CDR3 spans 11 amino acids. CDR3 sequence: CSARGLLEPFF. The CDR3, as DNA: TGCAGTGCTAGAGGCCTCCTTGAACCTTTCTTT.

This clonotype appeared many times. The V and J genes are TRBV2 and TRBJ2-5, with D unclear. Germline V CDR1 and CDR2: SNHLY, FYNNEI. The CDR3 contains 15 residues. The V end was cut by 6 bases, the J end by 0 bases, with 14 bases between. The CDR3 nucleotides read TGTGCCAGCAGCGTACCTTCGGCAGACCAAGAGACCCAGTACTTC. This codes for CASSVPSADQETQYF.

This clonotype has ten or more counts. The chain uses TRBV7-2 and TRBJ2-4, with 9 bases that match TRBD2. V shed 1 base and J 5 bases; nucleotides not matched to a gene: 3. The CDR3 is 15 residues long. Germline CDR1 SGHTA, CDR2 FQGNSA. In nucleotides, the CDR3 is TGTGCCAGCAGCTTAGTGGTAGCGGGGGAAAACATTCAGTACTTC. Its protein is CASSLVVAGENIQYF.

This clonotype was seen at least ten times. This chain links TRBV12-5 with TRBJ2-5; D uncertain. The germline CDR1 and CDR2 sequences are LGHNT and FRNRAP. CDR3 length equals 13 residues. Trimming removed 6 bases from V and 4 bases from J, with 12 bases in between. DNA for the CDR3: TGTGCTAGTGGACCTCTGACTGTAGAGACCCAGTACTTC. The encoded protein is CASGPLTVETQYF.

The chain uses TRBV6-1 and TRBJ1-5; D remains ambiguous. This CDR3 contains 14 residues. Between the trimmed V and J ends, which lost 4 bases and 3 bases, there was a span of 10 bases. CDR1 and CDR2 (germline): MNHNS, SASEGT. CDR3 sequence reads: CASSGSGINQPQHF. The CDR3 DNA reads as TGTGCCAGCAGTGGTTCCGGAATCAATCAGCCCCAGCATTTT.

J is TRBJ2-1 and V is TRBV24-1; tentative D call: TRBD1 (5 bases). Per germline, CDR1 KGHDR and CDR2 SFDVKD. The CDR3 runs to 14 residues. The V end lost 0 bases, the J end lost 7 bases, and 9 bases lay between the germline ends. CDR3 loop: CATSDLGAGNEQFF. Written as DNA, the CDR3 is TGTGCCACCAGTGATTTGGGGGCAGGGAATGAGCAGTTCTTC.

The chain recombines TRBV10-3 with TRBJ2-1; either TRBD1 or TRBD2 may supply D (7 bases each). V lost 8 bases and J 0 bases, leaving 23 bases between the germline ends. Germline-derived CDR1 and CDR2 are ENHRY and SYGVKD. The CDR3 extends over 18 amino acids. The CDR3 protein is CAIGYTGDYPSSYNEQFF. The DNA for the CDR3 is TGTGCCATCGGATACACAGGGGACTACCCGAGCTCCTACAATGAGCAGTTCTTC.

The rearrangement links TRBV12-3 or TRBV12-4 to TRBJ2-7; D gene unclear. This CDR3 is built from 11 residues. The V and J ends lost 7 bases and 3 bases respectively, with 7 bases between them. The CDR3 loop is CASTDGYEQYF. CDR3 DNA: TGTGCCAGCACGGACGGCTACGAGCAGTACTTC.

This clonotype showed up just a few times. The CDR3 DNA sequence: TGCAGTGCTAGAGACAGGGGAAGGTACAATGAGCAGTTCTTC. This gives the protein CSARDRGRYNEQFF. The V gene is TRBV20-1, the J gene TRBJ2-1; tentatively, D is TRBD1 (6 bases). The V end was cut by 0 bases, the J end by 4 bases, with 10 bases between. The CDR3 consists of 14 residues. Per germline, CDR1 DFQATT and CDR2 SNEGSKA (reference sequence).

V and J are TRBV29-1 and TRBJ2-4; TRBD2 matches 7 bases. Losses at the gene ends were 4 bases for V and 7 bases for J; bases not matched to a gene: 4. Per the germline V gene, CDR1 is SQVTM and CDR2 is ANQGSEA. The CDR3 runs 12 residues. The CDR3 here is CSVVQGGNIQYF. CDR3 DNA sequence: TGCAGCGTTGTCCAGGGAGGGAACATTCAGTACTTC. Supplemented by reference TRBV29-1 and TRBJ2-4, the full variable domain reads SAVISQKPSRDICQRGTSLTIQCQVDSQVTMMFWYRQQPGQSLTLIATANQGSEATYESGFVIDKFPISRPNLTFSTLTVSNMSPEDSSIYLCSVVQGGNIQYFGAGTRLSVL.

Only one count was recorded for this clonotype. The rearrangement links TRBV29-1 to TRBJ1-4; D might be TRBD1 (5 bases). Trimming removed 1 base at V and 8 bases at J, with 8 bases between. Germline V gene sequence: CDR1 SQVTM, CDR2 ANQGSEA. CDR3 length: 12 amino acids. The CDR3 loop reads CSVEVGDEKLFF. CDR3 DNA: TGCAGCGTTGAAGTGGGGGACGAAAAACTGTTTTTT.

The table lists this clonotype with a few counts. This chain joins TRBV6-6 and TRBJ2-5; D is tentatively TRBD1 or TRBD2 (6 bases each). This CDR3 region has 16 residues. Germline V lookup: CDR1 MNHNY, CDR2 SVGAGI (reference sequence). Trimming cost V 1 base and J 1 base, with 13 bases left between them. In DNA, the CDR3 is TGTGCCAGCAGTTACTATTCCGGGGGCCGCCAAGAGACCCAGTACTTC. Amino acid sequence: CASSYYSGGRQETQYF.

This clonotype was counted at least ten times. The V call is TRBV7-3, the J call TRBJ1-6; possible D gene TRBD1, 6 bases. Per germline, CDR1 SGHTA and CDR2 FQGTGA. The CDR3 has 16 amino acids. With 2 bases removed from V and 0 bases from J, the gap between germline ends came to 8 bases. CDR3 nucleotides: TGTGCCAGCAGCTTAGGGGGCAGCTCCTATAATTCACCCCTCCACTTT. This codes for CASSLGGSSYNSPLHF.

This clonotype occurred a few times. The rearrangement joins TRBV30 to TRBJ2-7, with 9 bases identical to TRBD2. CDR3 size: 16 residues. CDR1 GTSNPN and CDR2 SVGIG come from the germline V gene (reference sequence). The junction had 7 bases not matched to a gene; V was cut back by 0 bases and J by 1 base. As DNA, the CDR3 is TGTGCCTGGAGTGTACAGGGACTAGCTGTTTCCTACGAGCAGTACTTC. Translation gives CAWSVQGLAVSYEQYF.

V is TRBV20-1 and J is TRBJ2-7; D possibly corresponds to TRBD2 (5 bases). The CDR3 length is 17 residues. Germline V gene data show CDR1 as DFQATT and CDR2 as SNEGSKA (reference sequence). V lost 0 bases to trimming and J lost 2 bases, with 20 bases between them. The CDR3 protein is CSAREPFGRGGPYEQYF. The CDR3 DNA follows: TGCAGTGCTAGAGAGCCCTTTGGCCGGGGTGGGCCCTACGAGCAGTACTTC.

This clonotype was recorded at least ten times. The chain combines TRBV6-2 or TRBV6-3 with TRBJ1-1; D not certain. The CDR3 runs to 14 residues. The germline V and J ends were trimmed by 7 bases and 1 base, with 13 bases remaining between them. CDR1 and CDR2 from the germline V gene are MNHEY and SVGEGT. The CDR3 coding sequence is TGTGCCAGCAAGAGGTGGGTGGAGAACACTGAAGCTTTCTTT. Protein product: CASKRWVENTEAFF.

This clonotype was recorded at least ten times. The V gene is TRBV7-8, the J gene TRBJ2-7; D ambiguous. Germline CDR1 is SGHVS and CDR2 is FQNEAQ. This CDR3 comprises 14 residues. V was pared by 5 bases and J by 6 bases, with 17 bases between. This CDR3 reads CASSQPERLGEQYF. DNA for the CDR3: TGTGCCAGCAGCCAGCCGGAACGTCTAGGCGAGCAGTACTTC.